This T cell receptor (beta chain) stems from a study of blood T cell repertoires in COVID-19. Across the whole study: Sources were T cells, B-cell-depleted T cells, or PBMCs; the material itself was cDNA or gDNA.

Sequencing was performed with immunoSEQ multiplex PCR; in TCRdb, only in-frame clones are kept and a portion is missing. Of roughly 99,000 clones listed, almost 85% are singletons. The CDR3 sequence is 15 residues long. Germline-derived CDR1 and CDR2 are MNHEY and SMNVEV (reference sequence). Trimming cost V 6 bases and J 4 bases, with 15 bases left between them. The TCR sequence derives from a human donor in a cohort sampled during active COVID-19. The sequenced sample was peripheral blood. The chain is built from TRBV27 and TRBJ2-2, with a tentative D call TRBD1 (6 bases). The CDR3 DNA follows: TGTGCCAGCAGAGTAACAGGGATTACCACCGGGGAGCTGTTTTTT. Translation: CASRVTGITTGELFF.